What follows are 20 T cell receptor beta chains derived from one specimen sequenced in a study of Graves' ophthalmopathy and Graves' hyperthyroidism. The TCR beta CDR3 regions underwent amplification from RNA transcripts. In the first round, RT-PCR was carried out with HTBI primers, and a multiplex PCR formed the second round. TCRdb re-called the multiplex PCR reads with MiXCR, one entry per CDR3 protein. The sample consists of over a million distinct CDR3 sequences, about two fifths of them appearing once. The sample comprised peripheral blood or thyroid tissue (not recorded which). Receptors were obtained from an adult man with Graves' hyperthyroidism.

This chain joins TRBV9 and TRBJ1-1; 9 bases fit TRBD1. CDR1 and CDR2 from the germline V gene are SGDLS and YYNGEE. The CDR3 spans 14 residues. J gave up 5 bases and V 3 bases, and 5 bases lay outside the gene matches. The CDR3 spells CASSADRGSTEAFF. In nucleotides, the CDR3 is TGTGCCAGCAGCGCAGACAGGGGGAGTACTGAAGCTTTCTTT.

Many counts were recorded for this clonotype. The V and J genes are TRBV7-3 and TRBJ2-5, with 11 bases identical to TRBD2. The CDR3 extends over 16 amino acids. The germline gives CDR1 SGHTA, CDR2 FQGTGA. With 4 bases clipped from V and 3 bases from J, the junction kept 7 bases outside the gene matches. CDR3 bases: TGTGCCAGCAGCTCCACTGGACTAGCGGGTAAAGAGACCCAGTACTTC. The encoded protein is CASSSTGLAGKETQYF. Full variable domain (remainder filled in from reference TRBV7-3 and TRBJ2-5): GAGVSQTPSNKVTEKGKYVELRCDPISGHTALYWYRQSLGQGPEFLIYFQGTGAADDSGLPNDRFFAVRPEGSVSTLKIQRTERGDSAVYLCASSSTGLAGKETQYFGPGTRLLVL.

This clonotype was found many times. In nucleotides, the CDR3 is TGTGCCAGCAGCCGACAGGGGGCGATTCAGCCCCAGCATTTT. Protein: CASSRQGAIQPQHF. V is TRBV7-9 and J is TRBJ1-5, with 10 bases lining up with TRBD1. CDR3 length: 14 residues. Germline loops: CDR1 SEHNR, CDR2 FQNEAQ (reference sequence). The junction had 4 bases not matched to a gene; V was cut back by 5 bases and J by 6 bases.

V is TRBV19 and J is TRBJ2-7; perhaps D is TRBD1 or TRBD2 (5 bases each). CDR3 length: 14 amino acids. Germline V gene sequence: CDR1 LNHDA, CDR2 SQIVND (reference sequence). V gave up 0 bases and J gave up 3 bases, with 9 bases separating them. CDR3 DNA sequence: TGTGCCAGTAGTATAGATCGGGACGTCTACGAGCAGTACTTC. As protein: CASSIDRDVYEQYF.

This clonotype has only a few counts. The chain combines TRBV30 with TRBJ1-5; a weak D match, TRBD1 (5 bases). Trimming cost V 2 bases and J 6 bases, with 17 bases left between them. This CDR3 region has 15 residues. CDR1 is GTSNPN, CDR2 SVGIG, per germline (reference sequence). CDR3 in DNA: TGTGCCTGGAGTCCCCGGACAAGCCTGGTTCAGCCCCAGCATTTT. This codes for CAWSPRTSLVQPQHF.

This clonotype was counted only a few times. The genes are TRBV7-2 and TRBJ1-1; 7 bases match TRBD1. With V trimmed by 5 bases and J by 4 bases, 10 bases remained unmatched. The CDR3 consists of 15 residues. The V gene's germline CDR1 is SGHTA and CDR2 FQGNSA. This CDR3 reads CASSPDRIGSTEAFF. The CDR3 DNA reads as TGTGCCAGCAGCCCGGACAGGATTGGGAGCACTGAAGCTTTCTTT.

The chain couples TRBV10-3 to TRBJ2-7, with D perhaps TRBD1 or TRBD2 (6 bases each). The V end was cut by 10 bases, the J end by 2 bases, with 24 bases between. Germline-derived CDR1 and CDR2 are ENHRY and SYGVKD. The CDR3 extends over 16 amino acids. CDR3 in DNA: TGTGCCAGCGCCGGCCCTTGGGGGGCCTGCACCTACGAGCAGTACTTC. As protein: CASAGPWGACTYEQYF.

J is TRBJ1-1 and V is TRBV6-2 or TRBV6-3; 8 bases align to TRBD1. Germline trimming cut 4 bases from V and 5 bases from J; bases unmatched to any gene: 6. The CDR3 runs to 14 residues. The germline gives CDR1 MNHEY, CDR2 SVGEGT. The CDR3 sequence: CASSSTGGETEAFF. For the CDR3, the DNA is TGTGCCAGCAGTTCAACAGGGGGTGAAACTGAAGCTTTCTTT.

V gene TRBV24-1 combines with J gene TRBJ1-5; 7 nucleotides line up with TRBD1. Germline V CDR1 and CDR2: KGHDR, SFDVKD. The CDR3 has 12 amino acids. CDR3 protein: CATGQSDQPQHF. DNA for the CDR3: TGTGCAACGGGACAGTCCGATCAGCCCCAGCATTTT.

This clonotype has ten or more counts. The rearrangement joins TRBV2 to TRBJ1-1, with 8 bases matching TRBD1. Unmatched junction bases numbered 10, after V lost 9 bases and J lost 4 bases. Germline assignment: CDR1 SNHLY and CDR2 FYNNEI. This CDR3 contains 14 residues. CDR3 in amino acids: CASPGWQGATEAFF. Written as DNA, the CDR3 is TGTGCCAGTCCGGGATGGCAGGGGGCCACTGAAGCTTTCTTT.

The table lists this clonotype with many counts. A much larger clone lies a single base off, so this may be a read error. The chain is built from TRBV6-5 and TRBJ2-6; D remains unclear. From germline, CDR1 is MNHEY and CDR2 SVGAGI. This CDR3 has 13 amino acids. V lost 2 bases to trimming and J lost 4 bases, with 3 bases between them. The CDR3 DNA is TGTGCCAGCAGTTACGGCGGGGCCAACGTCCTGACTTTC. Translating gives CASSYGGANVLTF.

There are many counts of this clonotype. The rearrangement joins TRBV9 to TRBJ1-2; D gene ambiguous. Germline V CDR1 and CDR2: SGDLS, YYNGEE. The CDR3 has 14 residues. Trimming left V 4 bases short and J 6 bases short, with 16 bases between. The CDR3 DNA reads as TGTGCCAGCAGCCCAAAGACATTATGGAATGGCTACACCTTC. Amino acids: CASSPKTLWNGYTF.

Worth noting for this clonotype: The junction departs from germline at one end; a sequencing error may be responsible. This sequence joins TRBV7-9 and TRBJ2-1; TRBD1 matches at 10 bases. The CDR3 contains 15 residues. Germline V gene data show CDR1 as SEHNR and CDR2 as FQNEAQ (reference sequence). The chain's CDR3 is CAGRRDRGSYNEQFF. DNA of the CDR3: TGTGCCGGCAGGAGGGACAGGGGCTCCTACAATGAGCAGTTCTTC.

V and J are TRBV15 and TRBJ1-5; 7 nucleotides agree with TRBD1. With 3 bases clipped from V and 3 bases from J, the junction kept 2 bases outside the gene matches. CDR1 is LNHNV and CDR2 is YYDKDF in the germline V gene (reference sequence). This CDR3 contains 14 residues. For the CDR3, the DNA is TGTGCCACCAGCAGCAGGGGGTCCAATCAGCCCCAGCATTTT. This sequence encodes CATSSRGSNQPQHF.

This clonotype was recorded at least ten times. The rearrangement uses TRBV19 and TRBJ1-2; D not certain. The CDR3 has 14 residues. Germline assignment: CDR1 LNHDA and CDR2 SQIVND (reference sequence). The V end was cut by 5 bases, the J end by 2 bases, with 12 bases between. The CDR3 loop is CASSPASGNYGYTF. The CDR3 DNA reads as TGTGCCAGTAGTCCGGCCAGCGGAAACTATGGCTACACCTTC. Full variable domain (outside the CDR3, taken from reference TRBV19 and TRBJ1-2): DGGITQSPKYLFRKEGQNVTLSCEQNLNHDAMYWYRQDPGQGLRLIYYSQIVNDFQKGDIAEGYSVSREKKESFPLTVTSAQKNPTAFYLCASSPASGNYGYTFGSGTRLTVV.

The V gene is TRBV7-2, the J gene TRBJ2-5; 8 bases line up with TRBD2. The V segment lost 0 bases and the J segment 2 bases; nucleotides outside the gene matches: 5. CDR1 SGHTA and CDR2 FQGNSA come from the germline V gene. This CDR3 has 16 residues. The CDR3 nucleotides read TGTGCCAGCAGCTTAGCCGTCGGCGGGGGGCAAGAGACCCAGTACTTC. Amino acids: CASSLAVGGGQETQYF.

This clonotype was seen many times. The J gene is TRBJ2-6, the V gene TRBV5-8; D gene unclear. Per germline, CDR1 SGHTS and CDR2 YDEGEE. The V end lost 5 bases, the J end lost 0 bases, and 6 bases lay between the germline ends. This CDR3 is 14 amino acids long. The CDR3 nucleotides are TGTGCCAGCAGAACCGTCTCTGGGGCCAACGTCCTGACTTTC. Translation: CASRTVSGANVLTF. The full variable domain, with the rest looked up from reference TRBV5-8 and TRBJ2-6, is EAGVTQSPTHLIKTRGQQATLRCSPISGHTSVYWYQQALGLGLQFLLWYDEGEERNRGNFPPRFSGRQFPNYSSELNVNALELEDSALYLCASRTVSGANVLTFGAGSRLTVL.

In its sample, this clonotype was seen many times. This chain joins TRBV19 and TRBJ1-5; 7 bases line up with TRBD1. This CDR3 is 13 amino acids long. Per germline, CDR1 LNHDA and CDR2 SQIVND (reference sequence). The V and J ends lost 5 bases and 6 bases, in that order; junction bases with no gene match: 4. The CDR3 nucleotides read TGTGCCAGTAGTGCCCAGGGGGTTCAGCCCCAGCATTTT. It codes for CASSAQGVQPQHF. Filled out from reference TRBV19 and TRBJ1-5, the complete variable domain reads DGGITQSPKYLFRKEGQNVTLSCEQNLNHDAMYWYRQDPGQGLRLIYYSQIVNDFQKGDIAEGYSVSREKKESFPLTVTSAQKNPTAFYLCASSAQGVQPQHFGDGTRLSIL.

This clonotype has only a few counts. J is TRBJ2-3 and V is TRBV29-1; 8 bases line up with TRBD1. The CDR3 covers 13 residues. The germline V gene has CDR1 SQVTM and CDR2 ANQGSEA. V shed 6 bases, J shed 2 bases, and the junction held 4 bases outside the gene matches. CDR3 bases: TGCAGCGTGGAGGGACAGGACACAGATACGCAGTATTTT. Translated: CSVEGQDTDTQYF.

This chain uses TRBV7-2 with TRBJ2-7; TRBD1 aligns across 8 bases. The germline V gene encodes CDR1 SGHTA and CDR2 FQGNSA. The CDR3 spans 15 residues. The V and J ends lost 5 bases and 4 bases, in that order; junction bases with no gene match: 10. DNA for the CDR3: TGTGCCAGCAGCATTACCGGACAGGGTGTATACGAGCAGTACTTC. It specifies CASSITGQGVYEQYF.